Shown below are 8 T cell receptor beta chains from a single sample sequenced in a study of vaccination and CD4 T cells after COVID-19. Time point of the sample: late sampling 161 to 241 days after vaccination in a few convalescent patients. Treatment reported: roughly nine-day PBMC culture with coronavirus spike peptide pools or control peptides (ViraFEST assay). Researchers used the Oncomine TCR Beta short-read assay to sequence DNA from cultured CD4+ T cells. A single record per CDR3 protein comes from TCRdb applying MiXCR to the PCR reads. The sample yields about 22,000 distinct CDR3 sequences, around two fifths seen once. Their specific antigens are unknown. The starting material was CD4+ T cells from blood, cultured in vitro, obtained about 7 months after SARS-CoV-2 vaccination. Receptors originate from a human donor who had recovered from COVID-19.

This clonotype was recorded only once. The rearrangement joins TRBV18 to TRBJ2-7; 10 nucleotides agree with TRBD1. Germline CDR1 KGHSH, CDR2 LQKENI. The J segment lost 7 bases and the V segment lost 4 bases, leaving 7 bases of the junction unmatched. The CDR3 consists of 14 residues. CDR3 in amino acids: CASSLRQGAEEQYF. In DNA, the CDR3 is TGTGCCAGCTCACTCCGACAGGGGGCGGAGGAGCAGTACTTC.

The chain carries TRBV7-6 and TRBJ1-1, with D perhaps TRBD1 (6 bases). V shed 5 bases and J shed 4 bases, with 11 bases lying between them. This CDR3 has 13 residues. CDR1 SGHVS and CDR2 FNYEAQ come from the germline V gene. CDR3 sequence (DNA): TGTGCCAGCAGCATGACAGGCGGCACTGAAGCTTTCTTT. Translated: CASSMTGGTEAFF.

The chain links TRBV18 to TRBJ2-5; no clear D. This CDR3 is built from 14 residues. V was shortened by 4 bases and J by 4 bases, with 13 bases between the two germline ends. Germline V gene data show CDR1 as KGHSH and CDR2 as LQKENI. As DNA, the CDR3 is TGTGCCAGCTCACAGATTGCTGGGTCAGAGACCCAGTACTTC. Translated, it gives CASSQIAGSETQYF. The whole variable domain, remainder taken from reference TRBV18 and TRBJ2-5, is NAGVMQNPRHLVRRRGQEARLRCSPMKGHSHVYWYRQLPEEGLKFMVYLQKENIIDESGMPKERFSAEFPKEGPSILRIQQVVRGDSAAYFCASSQIAGSETQYFGPGTRLLVL.

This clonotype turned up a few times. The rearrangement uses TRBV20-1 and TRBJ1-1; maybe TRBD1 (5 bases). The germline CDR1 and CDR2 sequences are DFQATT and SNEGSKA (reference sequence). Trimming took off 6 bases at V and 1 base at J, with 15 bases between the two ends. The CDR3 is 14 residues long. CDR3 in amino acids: CSATGPVGNTEAFF. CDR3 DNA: TGCAGTGCAACGGGGCCTGTTGGGAACACTGAAGCTTTCTTT.

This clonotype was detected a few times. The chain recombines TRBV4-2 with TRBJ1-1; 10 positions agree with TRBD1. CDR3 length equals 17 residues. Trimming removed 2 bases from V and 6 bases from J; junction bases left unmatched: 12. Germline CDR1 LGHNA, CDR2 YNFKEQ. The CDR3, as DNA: TGTGCCAGCAGCCAAATTCGGGGGACAGGGGCTGGGGCTGAAGCTTTCTTT. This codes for CASSQIRGTGAGAEAFF.

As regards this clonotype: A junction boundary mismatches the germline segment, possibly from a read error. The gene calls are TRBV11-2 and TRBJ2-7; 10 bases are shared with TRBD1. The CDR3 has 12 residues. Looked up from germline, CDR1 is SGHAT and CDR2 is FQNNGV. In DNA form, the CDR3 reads TGTGCCAGCAGCAGGGGACAGGGGATAGGGATCTTC. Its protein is CASSRGQGIGIF.

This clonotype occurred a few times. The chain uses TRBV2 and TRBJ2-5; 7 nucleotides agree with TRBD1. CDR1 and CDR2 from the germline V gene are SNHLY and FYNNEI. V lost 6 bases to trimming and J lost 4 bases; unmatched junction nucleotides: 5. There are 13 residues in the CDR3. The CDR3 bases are TGTGCCAGCAGAATTACAGGGGTAGAGACCCAGTACTTC. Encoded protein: CASRITGVETQYF. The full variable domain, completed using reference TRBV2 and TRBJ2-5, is EPEVTQTPSHQVTQMGQEVILRCVPISNHLYFYWYRQILGQKVEFLVSFYNNEISEKSEIFDDQFSVERPDGSNFTLKIRSTKLEDSAMYFCASRITGVETQYFGPGTRLLVL.

CDR3 amino acids: CASSLRRGGASDEQFF. The CDR3 nucleotides are TGTGCCAGCAGCTTAAGACGCGGGGGGGCCTCGGATGAGCAGTTCTTC. The chain has TRBV7-3 and TRBJ2-1; 9 bases match TRBD2. CDR1 is SGHTA and CDR2 is FQGTGA in the germline V gene. This CDR3 has 16 residues. Trimming at V came to 1 base and at J to 8 bases, leaving 9 bases not matched to a gene.